The clone carrying this TCR beta chain was seen more than once but under ten times. Genomic DNA was the PCR template. The TCR beta CDR3 region was amplified using 30 forward and 13 reverse primers. TCRdb re-derived calls from the multiplex PCR reads in MiXCR, one entry per CDR3 protein. This sample carries fewer than 300,000 distinct CDR3 sequences, roughly 44% of them seen once, and the ten largest clones take roughly 15%. This record belongs to a study of type 1 and type 2 diabetes patients. Study-level information: Donors were type 1 diabetes, type 2 diabetes, or nondiabetic controls. Magnetic bead positive selection isolated CD4+ or CD8+ T cells from PBMCs.

Per the germline V gene, CDR1 is MNHNY and CDR2 is SVGAGI (reference sequence). The CDR3 sequence is 16 residues long. The V gene end was trimmed by 4 bases and the J gene end by 1 base; junction bases not matched to a gene: 3. The chain joins TRBV6-6 to TRBJ2-2; 10 nucleotides agree with TRBD2. Sequenced input: peripheral blood mononuclear cells (PBMCs). This clonotype originated in a man aged 18 to 30 with type 2 diabetes. The CDR3 bases are TGTGCCAGCAGTTCCGGGACTAGCGTGAACACCGGGGAGCTGTTTTTT. Translated, it gives CASSSGTSVNTGELFF.